This TCR beta chain appears in the sequencing data of a study of T cell responses to AZD1222 COVID-19 vaccine. Study-level results: Close to half of spike-specific TCRs reportedly recognize unmutated variant regions. Possibly, clonal diversity was underestimated; donors were largely white British and included more females.

Method: immunoSEQ multiplex PCR; TCRdb's copy keeps in-frame clones and lacks some. The sample lists about 140,000 clones; around nine tenths were seen once. This CDR3 contains 14 residues. The V gene's germline CDR1 is SGHAT and CDR2 FQDESV (reference sequence). Trimming left V 4 bases short and J 0 bases short, with 8 bases between. Remarks on this clone: Its specificity is unknown.

This chain uses TRBV11-1 with TRBJ2-3; no clear D. The receptor was derived from an adult who received the AZD1222 COVID-19 vaccine. The material was peripheral blood, obtained 28 days after the second AZD1222 dose. In nucleotides, the CDR3 is TGTGCCAGCAGCTGGGCAACTAGCACAGATACGCAGTATTTT. Protein sequence: CASSWATSTDTQYF.